A selection of T cell receptor beta chains follows, all from one sample in a study of regulatory T cells in long-lasting Graves disease. MiXCR, run by TCRdb on the multiplex PCR reads, gives a single entry per CDR3 protein. The repertoire consists of about 430,000 distinct CDR3 sequences, with under 25% occurring once and the leading ten covering roughly an eighth. The starting material was peripheral blood mononuclear cells (PBMCs), obtained when the disease was refractory, from a patient treated with antithyroid drugs. Receptors were obtained from a female donor with Graves disease. Each CDR3 is given with its conserved first and last residue. The D gene is left open where the match is weak. The listing skips clone size in some rows; elsewhere it reads once, few, many or a size class.

CSVEARGISNYGYTF,TGCAGCGTTGAGGCGCGGGGGATCAGTAACTATGGCTACACCTTC,NA,TRBJ1-2,TRBV29-1,many
CASSYGGLAGASETQYF,TGTGCCAGCAGTTACGGGGGACTAGCGGGAGCCTCGGAGACCCAGTACTTC,TRBD2,TRBJ2-5,TRBV6-5,many
CASSPRPRGAFF,TGTGCCAGCAGTCCCCGACCGAGGGGGGCTTTCTTT,NA,TRBJ1-1,TRBV28,many
CASSPGTSGSGVQETQYF,TGTGCCAGCTCACCGGGGACTAGCGGGAGCGGCGTACAAGAGACCCAGTACTTC,TRBD2,TRBJ2-5,TRBV18,NA
CASSLKWNSKNIQYF,TGTGCCAGCAGCTTAAAATGGAATTCCAAAAACATTCAGTACTTC,NA,TRBJ2-4,TRBV7-2,NA
CASSIVPTGELFF,TGTGCCAGCAGTATAGTCCCCACCGGGGAGCTGTTTTTT,NA,TRBJ2-2,TRBV12-3/TRBV12-4,many
CASNERTEPYNEQFF,TGTGCCAGCAACGAACGGACAGAGCCCTACAATGAGCAGTTCTTC,NA,TRBJ2-1,TRBV6-2/TRBV6-3,many
CASRIIGRRDGYTF,TGTGCCAGCAGAATCATAGGGAGGCGGGATGGCTACACCTTC,NA,TRBJ1-2,TRBV28,many
CASSWRRRVNPGELFF,TGTGCCAGCAGCTGGCGGCGGCGGGTCAACCCCGGGGAGCTGTTTTTT,NA,TRBJ2-2,TRBV7-9,many
CSVAVRGWQETQYF,TGCAGCGTTGCAGTCCGGGGGTGGCAAGAGACCCAGTACTTC,NA,TRBJ2-5,TRBV29-1,many
CASSFSALLAKNIQYF,TGTGCCAGCAGTTTTTCGGCCCTTCTAGCCAAAAACATTCAGTACTTC,NA,TRBJ2-4,TRBV27,NA
CATSRELTGELFF,TGTGCCACCAGCAGAGAACTAACCGGGGAGCTGTTTTTT,NA,TRBJ2-2,TRBV15,many
CASRGVSGGNQPQHF,TGTGCCAGCAGGGGGGTGAGTGGGGGCAATCAGCCCCAGCATTTT,NA,TRBJ1-5,TRBV2,many
CSTPGVSSYVDTQYF,TGCAGCACACCCGGGGTTAGCTCCTACGTAGATACGCAGTATTTT,NA,TRBJ2-3,TRBV20-1,few
CATSRVLGGELFF,TGTGCCACCAGCAGAGTACTCGGCGGGGAGCTGTTTTTT,NA,TRBJ2-2,TRBV15,NA
CASSSGTGMQPQHF,TGTGCCAGCAGTTCCGGGACAGGGATGCAGCCCCAGCATTTT,TRBD1,TRBJ1-5,TRBV6-5,few
CASSTRGIAPTDTQYF,TGTGCCAGCAGTACCCGCGGGATTGCCCCCACAGATACGCAGTATTTT,NA,TRBJ2-3,TRBV28,NA
CSAHPGGNYGYTF,TGCAGTGCCCACCCAGGGGGCAACTATGGCTACACCTTC,TRBD1,TRBJ1-2,TRBV20-1,many
CASSQGFLGGDRAVYEQYF,TGTGCCAGCAGCCAAGGATTTCTGGGTGGGGACAGGGCGGTCTACGAGCAGTACTTC,TRBD1,TRBJ2-7,TRBV3-1,NA
CASSLRDPRYEQYF,TGTGCCAGCAGTTTACGGGACCCTAGGTACGAGCAGTACTTC,NA,TRBJ2-7,TRBV28,many
CSARSGTGWEKLFF,TGCAGTGCTAGATCCGGGACAGGGTGGGAAAAACTGTTTTTT,TRBD1,TRBJ1-4,TRBV20-1,many
CASSPQNAEDYGYTF,TGTGCCAGCTCACCTCAAAATGCGGAGGACTATGGCTACACCTTC,NA,TRBJ1-2,TRBV18,NA
CASSLGHPLEAQHF,TGTGCCAGCAGCTTGGGACATCCTCTAGAAGCCCAGCATTTT,NA,TRBJ1-5,TRBV5-8,NA
CASSFGGRGLNQPQHF,TGTGCCAGCAGTTTTGGTGGCAGGGGCCTCAATCAGCCCCAGCATTTT,NA,TRBJ1-5,TRBV28,few
CSAPREGYGYTF,TGCAGTGCCCCCCGAGAGGGATATGGCTACACCTTC,NA,TRBJ1-2,TRBV20-1,NA
CATSGQGLETQYF,TGTGCCACTTCGGGACAGGGGTTGGAGACCCAGTACTTC,TRBD1,TRBJ2-5,TRBV19,NA
CSAMPSGRSDEQYF,TGCAGTGCTATGCCTAGCGGGAGATCTGACGAGCAGTACTTC,TRBD2,TRBJ2-7,TRBV20-1,NA
CASSRGTGEAFF,TGTGCCAGCAGCCGTGGGACAGGGGAAGCTTTCTTT,TRBD1,TRBJ1-1,TRBV5-4,NA
CASSINYSGGNTEAFF,TGTGCCAGTAGCATTAACTATTCGGGTGGGAACACTGAAGCTTTCTTT,NA,TRBJ1-1,TRBV19,NA
CASGKGDGYEQYF,TGTGCCAGCGGGAAGGGGGACGGCTACGAGCAGTACTTC,NA,TRBJ2-7,TRBV9,NA
CASSQTGPSYYEQYF,TGTGCCAGCAGTCAGACAGGGCCCTCCTACTACGAGCAGTACTTC,TRBD1,TRBJ2-7,TRBV28,many
CASSPSTNEKLFF,TGTGCCAGCTCACCCTCAACTAATGAAAAACTGTTTTTT,NA,TRBJ1-4,TRBV18,many
CASSLEYASGELFF,TGTGCCAGCAGTTTAGAGTACGCTTCCGGGGAGCTGTTTTTT,NA,TRBJ2-2,TRBV27,few
CASSFATGDQGEQYF,TGTGCCAGCAGTTTCGCGACAGGGGACCAGGGGGAGCAGTACTTC,TRBD1,TRBJ2-7,TRBV28,NA
CASSLGLAGGIDEQFF,TGTGCCAGCAGCTTGGGTCTAGCGGGAGGGATTGATGAGCAGTTCTTC,TRBD2,TRBJ2-1,TRBV5-5,NA
CSATNTRRNTEAFF,TGCAGTGCCACTAATACCCGGAGGAACACTGAAGCTTTCTTT,NA,TRBJ1-1,TRBV20-1,NA
CASSQEGRGRGETQYF,TGCGCCAGCAGCCAAGAAGGTCGCGGGAGAGGAGAGACCCAGTACTTC,TRBD2,TRBJ2-5,TRBV4-1,NA
CSARGGFTGGVNTGELFF,TGCAGTGCTAGAGGAGGGTTCACAGGGGGCGTTAACACCGGGGAGCTGTTTTTT,TRBD1,TRBJ2-2,TRBV20-1,NA
CASSLSQARYGYTF,TGTGCCAGCAGTTTGAGCCAGGCGAGGTATGGCTACACCTTC,NA,TRBJ1-2,TRBV28,many
CASTSAGGVLEQFF,TGCGCCAGCACCTCCGCGGGGGGTGTCTTGGAGCAGTTCTTC,TRBD2,TRBJ2-1,TRBV10-2,NA
CASRSPGLETQYF,TGTGCCAGCAGATCCCCAGGTTTGGAGACCCAGTACTTC,NA,TRBJ2-5,TRBV12-3/TRBV12-4,many
CASSEGTGTHEQFF,TGCGCCAGCAGTGAGGGGACGGGAACCCATGAGCAGTTCTTC,NA,TRBJ2-1,TRBV10-1,many
CASSNRTYSGNTMYF,TGTGCCAGCAGCAACAGGACGTACTCTGGAAACACCATGTATTTT,NA,TRBJ1-3,TRBV28,few
CASRKQGDNQPQHF,TGTGCCAGCAGGAAACAGGGGGATAATCAGCCCCAGCATTTT,TRBD1,TRBJ1-5,TRBV12-3/TRBV12-4,many
CSVGGPGYEQYF,TGCAGCGTTGGTGGACCCGGCTACGAGCAGTACTTC,NA,TRBJ2-7,TRBV29-1,NA
CSARDRDTGEQYF,TGCAGCGCCAGGGACAGGGACACGGGGGAGCAGTACTTC,TRBD1,TRBJ2-7,TRBV29-1,NA